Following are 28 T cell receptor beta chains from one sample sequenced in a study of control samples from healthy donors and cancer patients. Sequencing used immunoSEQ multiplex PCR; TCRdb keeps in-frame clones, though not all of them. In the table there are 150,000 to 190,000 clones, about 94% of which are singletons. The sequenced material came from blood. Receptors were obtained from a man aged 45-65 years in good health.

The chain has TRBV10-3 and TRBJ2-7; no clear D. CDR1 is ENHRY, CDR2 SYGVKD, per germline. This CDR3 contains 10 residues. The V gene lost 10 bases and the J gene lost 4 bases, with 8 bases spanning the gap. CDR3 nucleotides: TGTGCCACTGGAACTTACGAGCAGTACTTC. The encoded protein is CATGTYEQYF.

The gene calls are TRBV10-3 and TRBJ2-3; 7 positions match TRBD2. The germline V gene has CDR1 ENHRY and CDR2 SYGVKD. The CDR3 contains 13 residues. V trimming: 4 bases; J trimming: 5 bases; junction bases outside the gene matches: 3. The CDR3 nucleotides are TGTGCCATCAGTGGGGGGACTAAAGATACGCAGTATTTT. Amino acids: CAISGGTKDTQYF.

The CDR3: CASDGDSNQPQHF. The DNA of the CDR3 is TGTGCCAGCGACGGGGATAGCAATCAGCCCCAGCATTTT. The V gene is TRBV2, the J gene TRBJ1-5, with no clear D. The CDR3 totals 13 residues. Trimming removed 8 bases from V and 0 bases from J, with 8 bases in between. Germline loops: CDR1 SNHLY, CDR2 FYNNEI.

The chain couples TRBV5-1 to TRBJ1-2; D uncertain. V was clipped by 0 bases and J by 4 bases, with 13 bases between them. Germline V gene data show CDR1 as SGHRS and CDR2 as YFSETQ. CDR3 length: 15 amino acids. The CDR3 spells CASSLEQLPSYGYTF. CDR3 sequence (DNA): TGCGCCAGCAGCTTGGAGCAGTTACCGAGCTATGGCTACACCTTC.

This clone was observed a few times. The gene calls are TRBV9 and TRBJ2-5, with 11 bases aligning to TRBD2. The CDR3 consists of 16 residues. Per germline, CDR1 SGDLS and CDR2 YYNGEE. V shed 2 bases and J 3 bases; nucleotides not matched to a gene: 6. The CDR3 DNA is TGTGCCAGCAGCGTCGTAGCGGGAGGGTTGAAAGAGACCCAGTACTTC. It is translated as CASSVVAGGLKETQYF.

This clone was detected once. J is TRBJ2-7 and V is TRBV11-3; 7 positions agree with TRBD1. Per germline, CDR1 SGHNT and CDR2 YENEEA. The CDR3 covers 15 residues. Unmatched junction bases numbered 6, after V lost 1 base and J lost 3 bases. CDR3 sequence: CASSLGRDSYYEQYF. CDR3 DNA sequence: TGTGCCAGCAGCTTAGGACGGGACAGTTACTACGAGCAGTACTTC. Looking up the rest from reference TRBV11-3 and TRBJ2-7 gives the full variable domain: EAGVVQSPRYKIIEKKQPVAFWCNPISGHNTLYWYLQNLGQGPELLIRYENEEAVDDSQLPKDRFSAERLKGVDSTLKIQPAELGDSAVYLCASSLGRDSYYEQYFGPGTRLTVT.

Here the CDR3 DNA reads TGTGCCAGCAGTGTCGCTAGCGGGATCTGGTACGAGCAGTACTTC. Its protein is CASSVASGIWYEQYF. The chain couples TRBV28 to TRBJ2-7; 9 nucleotides align to TRBD2. This CDR3 has 15 residues. The germline CDR1 and CDR2 sequences are MDHEN and SYDVKM. The trim removed 5 bases at V and 4 bases at J, leaving 9 bases unmatched. The variable domain in full, with the rest retrieved from reference TRBV28 and TRBJ2-7, is DVKVTQSSRYLVKRTGEKVFLECVQDMDHENMFWYRQDPGLGLRLIYFSYDVKMKEKGDIPEGYSVSREKKERFSLILESASTNQTSMYLCASSVASGIWYEQYFGPGTRLTVT.

CDR3 DNA: TGTGCCACCAGTGATCGGACCTCACAAGAGACCCAGTACTTC. Its protein is CATSDRTSQETQYF. V gene TRBV24-1 combines with J gene TRBJ2-5, with D uncertain. V lost 3 bases, J lost 2 bases, and 9 bases lay in between. Germline loops: CDR1 KGHDR, CDR2 SFDVKD. This CDR3 is 14 amino acids long.

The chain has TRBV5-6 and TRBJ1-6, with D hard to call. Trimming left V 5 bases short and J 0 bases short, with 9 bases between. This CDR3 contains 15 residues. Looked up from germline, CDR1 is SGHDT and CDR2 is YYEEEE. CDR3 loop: CASRPAGSYNSPLHF. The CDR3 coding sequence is TGTGCCAGCAGGCCGGCTGGCTCCTATAATTCACCCCTCCACTTT.

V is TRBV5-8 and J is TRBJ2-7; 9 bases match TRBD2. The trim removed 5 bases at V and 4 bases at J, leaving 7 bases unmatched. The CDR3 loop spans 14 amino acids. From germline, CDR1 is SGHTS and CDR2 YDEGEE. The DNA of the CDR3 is TGTGCCAGCAGTAGCGGGAGAGCTGATTACGAGCAGTACTTC. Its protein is CASSSGRADYEQYF.

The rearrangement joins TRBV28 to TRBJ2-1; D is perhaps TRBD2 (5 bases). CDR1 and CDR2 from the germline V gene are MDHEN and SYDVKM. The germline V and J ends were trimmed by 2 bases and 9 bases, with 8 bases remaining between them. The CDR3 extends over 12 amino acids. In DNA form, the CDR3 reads TGTGCCAGCAGTTTACTAGCCGCTGAGCAGTTCTTC. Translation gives CASSLLAAEQFF.

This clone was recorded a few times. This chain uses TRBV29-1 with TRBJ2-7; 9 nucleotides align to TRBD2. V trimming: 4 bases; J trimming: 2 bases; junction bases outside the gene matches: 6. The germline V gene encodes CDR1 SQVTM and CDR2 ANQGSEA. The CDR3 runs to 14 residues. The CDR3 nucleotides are TGCAGCGTTGCTTTGACTAGCGGCCCCTACGAGCAGTACTTC. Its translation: CSVALTSGPYEQYF.

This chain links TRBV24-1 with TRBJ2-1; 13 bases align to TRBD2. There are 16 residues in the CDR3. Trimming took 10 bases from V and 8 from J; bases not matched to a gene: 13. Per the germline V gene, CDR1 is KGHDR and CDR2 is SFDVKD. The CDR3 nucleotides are TGTGCCACGAGTTCCCGGACTAGCGGGAGAGTCGATGAGCAGTTCTTC. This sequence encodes CATSSRTSGRVDEQFF.

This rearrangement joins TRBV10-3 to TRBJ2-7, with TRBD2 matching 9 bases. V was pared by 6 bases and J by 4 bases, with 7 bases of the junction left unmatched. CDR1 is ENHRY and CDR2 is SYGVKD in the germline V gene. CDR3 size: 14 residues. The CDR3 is CAIRNSGSGYEQYF. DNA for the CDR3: TGTGCCATCAGAAATAGCGGGAGCGGGTACGAGCAGTACTTC.

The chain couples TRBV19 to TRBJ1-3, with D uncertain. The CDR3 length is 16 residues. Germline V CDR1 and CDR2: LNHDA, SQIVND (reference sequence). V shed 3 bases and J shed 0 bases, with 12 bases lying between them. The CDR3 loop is CASSMRARSSGNTIYF. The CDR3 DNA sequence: TGTGCCAGTAGTATGAGGGCCAGAAGCTCTGGAAACACCATATATTTT.

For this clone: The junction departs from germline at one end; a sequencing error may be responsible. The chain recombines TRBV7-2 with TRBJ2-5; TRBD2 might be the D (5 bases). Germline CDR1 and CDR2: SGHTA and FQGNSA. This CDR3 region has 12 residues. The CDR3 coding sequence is TGTGCCAGCAGCTTTGGGAGACTAACTCCACACTTC. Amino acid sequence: CASSFGRLTPHF.

The CDR3 loop is CASRPPGQSPWGYTF. The CDR3 bases are TGTGCCAGCAGACCCCCGGGACAGTCCCCCTGGGGCTACACCTTC. This chain uses TRBV28 with TRBJ1-2; 7 nucleotides line up with TRBD1. This CDR3 is built from 15 residues. Germline CDR1 MDHEN, CDR2 SYDVKM. V trimming: 6 bases; J trimming: 8 bases; junction bases outside the gene matches: 15.

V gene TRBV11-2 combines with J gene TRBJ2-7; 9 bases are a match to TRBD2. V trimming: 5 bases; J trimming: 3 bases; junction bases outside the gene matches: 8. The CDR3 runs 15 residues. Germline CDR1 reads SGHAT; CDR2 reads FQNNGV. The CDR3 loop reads CASSELAGRLYEQYF. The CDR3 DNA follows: TGTGCCAGCAGCGAGCTAGCGGGAAGGCTCTACGAGCAGTACTTC.

For the CDR3, the DNA is TGTGCCAGTAGTCTTTACCGGGCGGATGAAGAGCAGTACTTC. It encodes CASSLYRADEEQYF. J is TRBJ2-7 and V is TRBV19; D not resolved. Looked up from germline, CDR1 is LNHDA and CDR2 is SQIVND (reference sequence). The CDR3 contains 14 residues. Trimming took 5 bases from V and 7 from J, leaving 18 bases between them.

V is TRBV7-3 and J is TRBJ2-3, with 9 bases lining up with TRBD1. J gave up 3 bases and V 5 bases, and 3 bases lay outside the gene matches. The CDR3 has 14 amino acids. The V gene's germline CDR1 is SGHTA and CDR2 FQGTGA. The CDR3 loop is CASSRGTGTDTQYF. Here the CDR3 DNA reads TGTGCCAGCAGCAGAGGGACAGGGACAGATACGCAGTATTTT.

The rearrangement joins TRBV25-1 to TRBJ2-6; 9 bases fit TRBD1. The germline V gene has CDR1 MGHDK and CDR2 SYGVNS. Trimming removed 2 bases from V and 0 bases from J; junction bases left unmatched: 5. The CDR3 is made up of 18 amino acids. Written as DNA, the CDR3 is TGTGCCAGCAGTGAAGCTGGACAGGGGATCTCTGGGGCCAACGTCCTGACTTTC. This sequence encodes CASSEAGQGISGANVLTF.

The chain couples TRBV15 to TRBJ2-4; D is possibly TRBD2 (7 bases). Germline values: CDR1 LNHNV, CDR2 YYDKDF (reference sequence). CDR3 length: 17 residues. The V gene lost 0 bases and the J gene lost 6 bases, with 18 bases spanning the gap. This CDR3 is CATSRDLVSGTLNIQYF. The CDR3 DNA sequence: TGTGCCACCAGCAGAGATCTGGTCAGCGGGACATTAAACATTCAGTACTTC.

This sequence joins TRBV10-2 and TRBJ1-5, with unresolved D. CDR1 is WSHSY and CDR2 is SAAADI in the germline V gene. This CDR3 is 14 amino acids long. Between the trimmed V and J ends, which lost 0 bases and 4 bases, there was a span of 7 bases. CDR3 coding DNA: TGCGCCAGCAGTGAGTCGACGGAGAATCAGCCCCAGCATTTT. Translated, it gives CASSESTENQPQHF.

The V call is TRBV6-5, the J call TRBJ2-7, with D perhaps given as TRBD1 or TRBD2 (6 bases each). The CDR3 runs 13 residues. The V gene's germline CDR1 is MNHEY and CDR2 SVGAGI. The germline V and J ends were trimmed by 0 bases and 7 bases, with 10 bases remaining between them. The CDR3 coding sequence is TGTGCCAGCAGTTACTCGACAGGAGGGGAGCAGTACTTC. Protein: CASSYSTGGEQYF.

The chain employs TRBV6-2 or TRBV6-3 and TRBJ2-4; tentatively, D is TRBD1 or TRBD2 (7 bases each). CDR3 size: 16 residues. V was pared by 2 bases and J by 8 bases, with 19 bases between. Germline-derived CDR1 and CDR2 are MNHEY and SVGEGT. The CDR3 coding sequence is TGTGCCAGCAGTTACCCCAACGACAGGGAGGGTCACATTCAGTACTTC. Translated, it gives CASSYPNDREGHIQYF.

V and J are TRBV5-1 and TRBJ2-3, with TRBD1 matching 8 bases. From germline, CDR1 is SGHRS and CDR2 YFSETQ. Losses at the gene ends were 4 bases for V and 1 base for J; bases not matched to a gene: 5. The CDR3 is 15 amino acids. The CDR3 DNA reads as TGCGCCAGCAGCCTCCAGGGGGCTCGCACAGATACGCAGTATTTT. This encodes CASSLQGARTDTQYF. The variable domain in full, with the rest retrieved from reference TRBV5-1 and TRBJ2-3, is KAGVTQTPRYLIKTRGQQVTLSCSPISGHRSVSWYQQTPGQGLQFLFEYFSETQRNKGNFPGRFSGRQFSNSRSEMNVSTLELGDSALYLCASSLQGARTDTQYFGPGTRLTVL.

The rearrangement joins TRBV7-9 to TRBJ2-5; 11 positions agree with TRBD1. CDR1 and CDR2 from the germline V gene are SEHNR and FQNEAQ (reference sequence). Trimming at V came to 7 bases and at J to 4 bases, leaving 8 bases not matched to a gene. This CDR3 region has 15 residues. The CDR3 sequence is CASTQWGTGGETQYF. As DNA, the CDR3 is TGTGCCAGCACCCAATGGGGGACAGGGGGAGAGACCCAGTACTTC.

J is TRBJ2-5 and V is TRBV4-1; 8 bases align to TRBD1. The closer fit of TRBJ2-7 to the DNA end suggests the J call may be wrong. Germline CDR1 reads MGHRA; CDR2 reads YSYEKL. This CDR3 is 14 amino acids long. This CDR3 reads CASSQGRQGYEQYF. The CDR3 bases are TGCGCCAGCAGCCAAGGGCGACAGGGGTACGAGCAGTACTTC.